The subject of this entry is one T cell receptor beta chain. CD45RO-negative, CCR7-positively selected cells formed the naive CD8 fraction, excluding terminally differentiated effector memory CD45RA+ cells. This sample is drawn from a study of shared clonotypes between healthy human individuals. Some clones are missing from TCRdb's copy, which holds only in-frame ones; the method was immunoSEQ multiplex PCR. The sample records some 2 million clones, about 95% being singletons. The specimen was naive CD8+ T cells sorted from blood. The receptor's source is a man aged 18-30 years in good health.

The CDR3 loop reads CASSQLVWNTEAFF. CDR3 DNA sequence: TGCGCCAGCAGCCAACTCGTGTGGAACACTGAAGCTTTCTTT. This chain connects TRBV4-1 to TRBJ1-1; no definite D call. CDR1 MGHRA and CDR2 YSYEKL come from the germline V gene. The CDR3 runs to 14 residues. Trimming cost V 2 bases and J 1 base, with 8 bases left between them.